This TCR beta chain was sequenced in a study of shared clonotypes between healthy human individuals. Cells designated naive CD8 were CD45RO-negative and were positively selected for CCR7, with terminally differentiated effector memory CD45RA+ cells excluded. Assay: immunoSEQ multiplex PCR; the TCRdb copy retains only in-frame clones and omits some. Of around 2,000,000 clones in the sample, roughly 95% were seen once. The CDR3 spans 16 residues. V dropped 0 bases and J dropped 4 bases, with 15 bases sitting between them. The germline V gene has CDR1 MGHRA and CDR2 YSYEKL. Sequencing used naive CD8+ T cells sorted from blood. This TCR derives from a man between 18 and 29 years old in good health. The chain links TRBV4-1 to TRBJ1-2; possible D gene TRBD1, 6 bases. The CDR3 is CASSQEGWQGTYGYTF. The CDR3 DNA reads as TGCGCCAGCAGCCAAGAAGGATGGCAGGGGACCTATGGCTACACCTTC.